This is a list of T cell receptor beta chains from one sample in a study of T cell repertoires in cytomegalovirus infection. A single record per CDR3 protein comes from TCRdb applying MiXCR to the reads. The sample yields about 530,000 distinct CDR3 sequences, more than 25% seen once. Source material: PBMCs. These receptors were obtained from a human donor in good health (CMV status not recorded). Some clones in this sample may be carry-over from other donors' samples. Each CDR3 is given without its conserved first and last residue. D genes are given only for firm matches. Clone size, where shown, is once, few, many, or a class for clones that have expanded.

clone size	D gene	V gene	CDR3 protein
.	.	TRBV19	ASSSTGQATNEKLF
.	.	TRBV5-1	ASSWGTRTDTQY
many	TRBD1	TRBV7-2	ASSLAGQGYNEQF
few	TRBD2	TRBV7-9	ASSLAGSGRYRSTDTQY
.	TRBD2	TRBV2	ASREGTSGYNEQF
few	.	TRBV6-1	ASSDGRLGLDTQY
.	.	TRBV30	AWRLHEGRGNTEAF
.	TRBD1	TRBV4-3	ASSRDRRDYGYT
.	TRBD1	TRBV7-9	ASSPRDSSYEQY
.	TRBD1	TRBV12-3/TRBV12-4	ASSLPRGTGIEQY
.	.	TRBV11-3	ASSLGGSVDEQY
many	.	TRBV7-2	ASSSHEDTEAF
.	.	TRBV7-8	ASSFRYPRGGKGVGRTEAF
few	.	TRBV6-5	ASRKTASYEQY
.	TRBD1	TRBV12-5	ASALIPGTGTDTQY
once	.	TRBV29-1	SVVLTWQRGETQY
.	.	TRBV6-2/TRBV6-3	ASSRSLSGEQF
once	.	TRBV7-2	ASSPGGSPSETQY
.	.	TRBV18	ASSPIAPRDTQY
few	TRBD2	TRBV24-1	ATSDPTSGRAEEDTQY
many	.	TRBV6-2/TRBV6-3	ASSYGGVGYEQY
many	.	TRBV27	ASSHRDSNQPQH
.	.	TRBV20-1	SARAGNEKLF
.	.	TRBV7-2	ASSERGEAF
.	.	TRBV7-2	ASSPPGSFLTDTQY
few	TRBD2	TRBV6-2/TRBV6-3	ASSLAGVVQY
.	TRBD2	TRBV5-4	ASSGGLGVADTQY
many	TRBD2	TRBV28	ASSLGLAGVMETQY
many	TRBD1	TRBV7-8	ASSPTGDPSGNTIY
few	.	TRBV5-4	ASSPTYRNTEAF
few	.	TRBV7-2	ASSSQGGMETQY
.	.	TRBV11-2	ASSLGSGWAQETQY
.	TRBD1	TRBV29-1	SVLDRAITGELF
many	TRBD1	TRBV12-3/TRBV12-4	ASRQTGAQNEKLF
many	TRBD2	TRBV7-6	ASSLAGGPPGELF
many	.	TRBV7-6	ASSLESMDSYNEQF
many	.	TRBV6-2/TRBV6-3	ASSVRGTSYNEQF
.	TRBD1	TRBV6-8	ASSYRGPPEDTQY
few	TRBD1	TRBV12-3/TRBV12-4	ASSPNRGLLDYGYT
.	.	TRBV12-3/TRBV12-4	ASNVPAQKDTIY
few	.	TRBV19	ASSPLGGVSYEQY
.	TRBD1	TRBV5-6	ASSTYGTVSEAF
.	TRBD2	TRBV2	ASSEMRLAGAGELF